Below, 29 T cell receptor beta chains from the same sample are listed, as sequenced in a study of blood T cells in healthy people across ages. Primers used in a second PCR of roughly 6 to 12 cycles were a sample-barcoded 5' primer and a J-beta primer mix. TCRdb redid the calling of the 5' RACE reads with MiXCR, one entry per CDR3 protein. The data show roughly 800,000 distinct CDR3 sequences, with 58% seen just once and 20% to 25% held by the top ten. The sample consisted of blood. The source is a man younger than 45 in good health.

This rearrangement joins TRBV30 to TRBJ2-1; no clear D. The CDR3 contains 13 residues. In germline, CDR1 is GTSNPN, CDR2 SVGIG (reference sequence). Deletions cut 2 bases from V and 0 bases from J, with 5 bases between. For the CDR3, the DNA is TGTGCCTGGAGTCTGGGCTCCTACAATGAGCAGTTCTTC. Translation: CAWSLGSYNEQFF. Together with reference TRBV30 and TRBJ2-1, the CDR3 gives the full variable domain: SQTIHQWPATLVQPVGSPLSLECTVEGTSNPNLYWYRQAAGRGLQLLFYSVGIGQISSEVPQNLSASRPQDRQFILSSKKLLLSDSGFYLCAWSLGSYNEQFFGPGTRLTVL.

The V and J genes are TRBV9 and TRBJ2-1; 11 bases align to TRBD2. The V and J ends lost 3 bases and 8 bases, in that order; junction bases with no gene match: 4. The CDR3 has 14 amino acids. CDR1 and CDR2 from the germline V gene are SGDLS and YYNGEE. CDR3 residues: CASSGSGRVDEQFF. The DNA of the CDR3 is TGTGCCAGCAGCGGTAGCGGGAGGGTGGATGAGCAGTTCTTC.

This clonotype was detected once. The chain links TRBV5-1 to TRBJ2-3; 9 nucleotides agree with TRBD2. After removal of 0 bases from V and 5 bases from J, the junction contained 7 bases not matched to a gene. The CDR3 totals 16 residues. Germline V gene data show CDR1 as SGHRS and CDR2 as YFSETQ. For the CDR3, the DNA is TGCGCCAGCAGCTTGGGGGGACTAGCAGTTAAAGATACGCAGTATTTT. The encoded protein is CASSLGGLAVKDTQYF. The complete variable domain, with remaining parts taken from reference TRBV5-1 and TRBJ2-3, reads KAGVTQTPRYLIKTRGQQVTLSCSPISGHRSVSWYQQTPGQGLQFLFEYFSETQRNKGNFPGRFSGRQFSNSRSEMNVSTLELGDSALYLCASSLGGLAVKDTQYFGPGTRLTVL.

A few counts support this clonotype. This sequence joins TRBV5-1 and TRBJ2-1; D perhaps matches TRBD2 (6 bases). The CDR3 runs to 15 residues. The V end was cut by 0 bases, the J end by 3 bases, with 10 bases between. Germline lookup yields CDR1 SGHRS and CDR2 YFSETQ. The CDR3 reads CASSLAGGDYNEQFF. The CDR3, as DNA: TGCGCCAGCAGCTTGGCCGGCGGGGACTACAATGAGCAGTTCTTC.

This clonotype was seen more than once but under ten times. The rearrangement links TRBV20-1 to TRBJ1-2; D may be TRBD1 (5 bases). Trimming stripped 6 bases from V and 4 bases from J, with 12 bases between. The CDR3 consists of 12 residues. CDR1 is DFQATT and CDR2 is SNEGSKA in the germline V gene (reference sequence). The CDR3 DNA reads TGCAGTGCCGCAGGGATCAGCTATGGCTACACCTTC. Its protein is CSAAGISYGYTF.

The V and J genes are TRBV20-1 and TRBJ2-5; 9 bases align to TRBD2. Unmatched junction bases numbered 9, after V lost 6 bases and J lost 1 base. CDR1 and CDR2 (germline): DFQATT, SNEGSKA (reference sequence). This CDR3 contains 15 residues. The CDR3 nucleotides read TGCAGTGCCGGAATGAGTAGCGGGGGCCAAGAGACCCAGTACTTC. Its translation: CSAGMSSGGQETQYF.

Notes on this clonotype: The junction does not match germline at one end; this may be a read error. V is TRBV6-1 and J is TRBJ1-5, with a tentative D call TRBD1 (5 bases). CDR3 size: 14 residues. CDR1 and CDR2 from the germline V gene are MNHNS and SASEGT. The CDR3 DNA is TGTGCCAGCAGTGAATTCCAGGGAAATCGGCCCCAGCATTTT. Translation gives CASSEFQGNRPQHF.

The genes are TRBV28 and TRBJ1-5; no firm D call. Trimming left V 3 bases short and J 5 bases short, with 11 bases between. Germline CDR1 MDHEN, CDR2 SYDVKM. This CDR3 is built from 14 residues. The CDR3 protein is CASSFPVSHQPQHF. The CDR3 DNA reads TGTGCCAGCAGTTTCCCCGTGAGTCATCAGCCCCAGCATTTT.

This clonotype was seen more than once but under ten times. The V and J genes are TRBV14 and TRBJ1-2, with D unresolved. This CDR3 contains 14 residues. CDR1 and CDR2 (germline): SGHDN, FVKESK. The ends were cut back, 0 bases at V and 8 bases at J, with 13 bases in the middle. In DNA, the CDR3 is TGTGCCAGCAGCCAAGAACTAGGGCTGGCCGGCTACACCTTC. It specifies CASSQELGLAGYTF.

This clonotype was seen many times. CDR3 sequence: CASSLSLTNEQFF. The CDR3 bases are TGTGCCAGCAGCTTAAGCCTAACGAATGAGCAGTTCTTC. The genes are TRBV7-2 and TRBJ2-1; D ambiguous. Germline V gives CDR1 SGHTA, CDR2 FQGNSA. This CDR3 region has 13 residues. V dropped 2 bases and J dropped 7 bases, with 9 bases sitting between them.

This clonotype was recorded only once. The chain combines TRBV6-2 or TRBV6-3 with TRBJ1-2; no reliable D call. This CDR3 contains 11 residues. V was pared by 10 bases and J by 2 bases, with 8 bases between. Germline values: CDR1 MNHEY, CDR2 SVGEGT. The CDR3 loop is CATLFNYGYTF. DNA of the CDR3: TGTGCCACCCTATTCAACTATGGCTACACCTTC.

CDR3 region: CASSQEKYTDTQYF. As DNA, the CDR3 is TGCGCCAGCAGCCAAGAGAAGTACACAGATACGCAGTATTTT. This chain connects TRBV4-3 to TRBJ2-3; D is unresolved. V lost 0 bases to trimming and J lost 2 bases, with 6 bases between them. CDR3 length: 14 amino acids. Germline CDR1 and CDR2: LGHNA and YSLEER.

This clonotype has more than one count but fewer than ten. V usage is TRBV12-3 or TRBV12-4 and J usage is TRBJ2-7; D remains ambiguous. CDR3 length: 14 amino acids. Trimming shortened V by 3 bases and J by 1 base, and 10 bases separated the two germline ends. This CDR3 is CASSFRLQSYEQYF. For the CDR3, the DNA is TGTGCCAGCAGTTTTAGACTTCAGTCCTACGAGCAGTACTTC.

This chain links TRBV7-9 with TRBJ2-7; tentatively, D is TRBD1 (5 bases). This CDR3 has 12 amino acids. Germline V gene sequence: CDR1 SEHNR, CDR2 FQNEAQ (reference sequence). V lost 5 bases to trimming and J lost 6 bases, with 11 bases between them. The CDR3 loop is CASSQGRVEQYF. In DNA form, the CDR3 reads TGTGCCAGCAGCCAGGGTCGGGTCGAGCAGTACTTC.

The chain joins TRBV2 to TRBJ2-4; D gene ambiguous. The J call may be mistaken, given a closer DNA end match to TRBJ2-5. The CDR3 runs 12 residues. Germline V gene sequence: CDR1 SNHLY, CDR2 FYNNEI. CDR3 nucleotides: TGTGCCAGCAGGGAATTACAAGAGACCCAGTACTTC. It is translated as CASRELQETQYF.

As concerns this clonotype: A much larger clone lies a single base off, so this may be a read error. The chain has TRBV7-2 and TRBJ2-5; TRBD2 agrees at 11 bases. This CDR3 is 16 amino acids long. Germline CDR1 reads SGHTA; CDR2 reads FQGNSA. The CDR3 is CASSNYLAGGLLAHYF. The CDR3 DNA is TGTGCCAGCAGCAACTACTTAGCGGGGGGGCTATTGGCCCACTACTTC. The whole variable domain, remainder taken from reference TRBV7-2 and TRBJ2-5, is GAGVSQSPSNKVTEKGKDVELRCDPISGHTALYWYRQSLGQGLEFLIYFQGNSAPDKSGLPSDRFSAERTGGSVSTLTIQRTQQEDSAVYLCASSNYLAGGLLAHYFGPGTRLLVL.

This clonotype appeared a few times. This chain links TRBV7-2 with TRBJ2-5; TRBD2 might be the D (6 bases). Germline V gene lookup returns CDR1 SGHTA and CDR2 FQGNSA. The CDR3 loop spans 15 amino acids. V lost 4 bases to trimming and J lost 2 bases, with 14 bases between them. CDR3 amino acids: CASSSQGLWQETQYF. CDR3 DNA: TGTGCCAGCAGCTCGCAGGGACTCTGGCAAGAGACCCAGTACTTC.

V and J are TRBV7-2 and TRBJ2-7; TRBD1 matches 9 bases. V was clipped by 6 bases and J by 3 bases; unmatched bases: 9. CDR3 length: 15 residues. Germline CDR1 SGHTA, CDR2 FQGNSA. The CDR3 bases are TGTGCCAGCAGTTCGGGACAGGGTAGGGTCTACGAGCAGTACTTC. This sequence encodes CASSSGQGRVYEQYF.

V is TRBV5-1 and J is TRBJ2-5; 9 bases are a match to TRBD1. The better agreement between TRBJ2-7 and the DNA end casts doubt on the J call. Germline lookup yields CDR1 SGHRS and CDR2 YFSETQ. The CDR3 sequence is 16 residues long. The CDR3 loop reads CASSLDSGTGLVEQYF. The CDR3 DNA sequence: TGCGCCAGCAGCCTAGACTCCGGGACAGGGTTGGTCGAGCAGTACTTC.

DNA of the CDR3: TGCAGTGCTGTACTAGCGGGGGCGTACAATGAGCAGTTCTTC. Translated: CSAVLAGAYNEQFF. This rearrangement joins TRBV20-1 to TRBJ2-1; TRBD2 matches at 11 bases. CDR1 and CDR2 (germline): DFQATT, SNEGSKA (reference sequence). J gave up 4 bases and V 5 bases, and 4 bases lay outside the gene matches. CDR3 length: 14 amino acids.

Details on this clonotype: A much larger clone lies one base from this, so it may be a read error. V gene TRBV7-2 combines with J gene TRBJ2-7; possible D gene TRBD1, 6 bases. With 5 bases removed from V and 3 bases from J, the gap between germline ends came to 17 bases. Germline assignment: CDR1 SGHTA and CDR2 FQGNSA. The CDR3 totals 15 residues. CDR3 sequence (DNA): TGTGCCAGCAGCCGAACTACAGGGTTCCACTACGAGCAGTACTTC. Amino acid sequence: CASSRTTGFHYEQYF. Full variable domain (missing parts from reference TRBV7-2 and TRBJ2-7): GAGVSQSPSNKVTEKGKDVELRCDPISGHTALYWYRQSLGQGLEFLIYFQGNSAPDKSGLPSDRFSAERTGGSVSTLTIQRTQQEDSAVYLCASSRTTGFHYEQYFGPGTRLTVT.

V and J are TRBV29-1 and TRBJ1-1, with D perhaps matching TRBD1 (5 bases). The CDR3 is 10 amino acids. Germline assignment: CDR1 SQVTM and CDR2 ANQGSEA. V was clipped by 3 bases and J by 8 bases, with 7 bases between them. CDR3 nucleotide sequence: TGCAGCGTTGATTCAGGGGAAGCTTTCTTT. Its protein product is CSVDSGEAFF.

J is TRBJ1-1 and V is TRBV7-2; TRBD1 agrees at 7 bases. The CDR3 length is 13 residues. V was clipped by 5 bases and J by 6 bases; unmatched bases: 6. Germline CDR1 is SGHTA and CDR2 is FQGNSA. CDR3 amino acids: CASSPQGWAEAFF. The CDR3 nucleotides read TGTGCCAGCAGCCCACAGGGGTGGGCTGAAGCTTTCTTT.

This clonotype was recorded only once. The chain links TRBV14 to TRBJ2-7; possibly TRBD2 for D (5 bases). The length of the CDR3 is 15 residues. The germline V and J ends were trimmed by 2 bases and 1 base, with 12 bases remaining between them. Germline V lookup: CDR1 SGHDN, CDR2 FVKESK. The CDR3 nucleotides are TGTGCCAGCAGCCAAAGAGGCGGGCTATCCTACGAGCAGTACTTC. It encodes CASSQRGGLSYEQYF. The whole variable domain, filled in from reference TRBV14 and TRBJ2-7, reads EAGVTQFPSHSVIEKGQTVTLRCDPISGHDNLYWYRRVMGKEIKFLLHFVKESKQDESGMPNNRFLAERTGGTYSTLKVQPAELEDSGVYFCASSQRGGLSYEQYFGPGTRLTVT.

V is TRBV5-6 and J is TRBJ2-4; 9 bases agree with TRBD1. J gave up 6 bases and V 5 bases, and 9 bases lay outside the gene matches. The CDR3 sequence is 15 residues long. CDR1 is SGHDT and CDR2 is YYEEEE in the germline V gene. The CDR3 spells CASSPTGGTGNIQYF. DNA for the CDR3: TGTGCCAGCAGTCCTACAGGGGGCACGGGAAACATTCAGTACTTC.

The rearrangement joins TRBV11-2 to TRBJ2-5; a possible D gene is TRBD1 (5 bases). The CDR3 is made up of 14 amino acids. With 0 bases removed from V and 1 base from J, the gap between germline ends came to 6 bases. In germline, CDR1 is SGHAT, CDR2 FQNNGV. The CDR3 DNA reads TGTGCCAGCAGCTTAGACGACAGCCAAGAGACCCAGTACTTC. Protein product: CASSLDDSQETQYF.

This clonotype has a handful of counts. This sequence joins TRBV10-3 and TRBJ2-3, with D perhaps matching TRBD1 (6 bases). The CDR3 extends over 14 amino acids. Trimming took 4 bases from V and 4 from J, leaving 12 bases between them. The V gene's germline CDR1 is ENHRY and CDR2 SYGVKD. This chain's CDR3 is CAISARDTPDTQYF. CDR3 nucleotide sequence: TGTGCCATCAGTGCAAGGGACACCCCAGATACGCAGTATTTT.

The chain has TRBV4-2 and TRBJ2-1; no reliable D call. V was clipped by 6 bases and J by 4 bases, with 19 bases between them. This CDR3 has 16 residues. Germline-derived CDR1 and CDR2 are LGHNA and YNFKEQ. The CDR3 region is CASRAESRSLYNEQFF. Here the CDR3 DNA reads TGTGCCAGCAGGGCGGAGAGTAGGAGCCTGTACAATGAGCAGTTCTTC.

This clonotype appeared once. The chain links TRBV4-2 to TRBJ1-4; unclear D gene. This CDR3 has 16 residues. Germline loops: CDR1 LGHNA, CDR2 YNFKEQ. V lost 0 bases and J 8 bases, leaving 16 bases between the germline ends. This CDR3 reads CASSQDKGPGGEKLFF. CDR3 nucleotide sequence: TGTGCCAGCAGCCAAGATAAAGGCCCAGGAGGGGAAAAACTGTTTTTT.